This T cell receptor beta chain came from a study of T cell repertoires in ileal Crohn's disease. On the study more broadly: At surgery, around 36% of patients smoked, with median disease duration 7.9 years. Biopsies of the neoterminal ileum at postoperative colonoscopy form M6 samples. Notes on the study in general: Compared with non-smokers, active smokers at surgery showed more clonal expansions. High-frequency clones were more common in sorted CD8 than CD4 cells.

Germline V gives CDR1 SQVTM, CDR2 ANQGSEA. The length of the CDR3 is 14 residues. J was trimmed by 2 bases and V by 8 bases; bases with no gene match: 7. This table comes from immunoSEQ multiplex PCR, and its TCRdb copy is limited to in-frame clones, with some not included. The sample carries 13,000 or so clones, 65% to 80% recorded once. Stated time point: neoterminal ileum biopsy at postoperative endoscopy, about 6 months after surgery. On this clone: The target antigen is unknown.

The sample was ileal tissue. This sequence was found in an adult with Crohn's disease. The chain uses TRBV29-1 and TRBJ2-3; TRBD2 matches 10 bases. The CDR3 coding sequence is TGCAGCAAAGTAGCGGGGGGAAACACAGATACGCAGTATTTT. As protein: CSKVAGGNTDTQYF.